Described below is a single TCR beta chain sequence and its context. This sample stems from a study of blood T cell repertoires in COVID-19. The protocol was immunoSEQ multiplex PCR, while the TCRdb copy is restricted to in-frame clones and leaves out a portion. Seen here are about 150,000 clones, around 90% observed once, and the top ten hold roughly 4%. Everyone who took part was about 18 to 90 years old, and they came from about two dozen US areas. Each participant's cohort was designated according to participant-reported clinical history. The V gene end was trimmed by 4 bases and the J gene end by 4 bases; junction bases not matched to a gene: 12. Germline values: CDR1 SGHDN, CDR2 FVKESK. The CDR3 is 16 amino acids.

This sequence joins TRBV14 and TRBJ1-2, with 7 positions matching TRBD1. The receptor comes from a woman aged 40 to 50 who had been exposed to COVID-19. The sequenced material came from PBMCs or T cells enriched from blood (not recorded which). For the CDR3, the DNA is TGTGCCAGCAGCCCCCTCGACAGGGTTTATACCTATGGCTACACCTTC. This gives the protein CASSPLDRVYTYGYTF.